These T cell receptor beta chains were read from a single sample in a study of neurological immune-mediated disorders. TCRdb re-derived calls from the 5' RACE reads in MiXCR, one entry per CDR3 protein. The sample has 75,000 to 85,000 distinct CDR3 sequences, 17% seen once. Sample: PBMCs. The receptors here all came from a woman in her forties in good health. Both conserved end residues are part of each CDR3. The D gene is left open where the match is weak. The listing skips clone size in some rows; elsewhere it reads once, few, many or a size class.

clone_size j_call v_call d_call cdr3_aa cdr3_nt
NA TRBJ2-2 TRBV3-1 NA CASSQYIGELFF TGTGCCAGCAGCCAATACATCGGGGAGCTGTTTTTT
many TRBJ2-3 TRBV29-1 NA CSVETDTQYF TGCAGCGTTGAGACAGATACGCAGTATTTT
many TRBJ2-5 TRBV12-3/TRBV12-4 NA CASTQRGQETQYF TGTGCCAGCACCCAGAGGGGGCAAGAGACCCAGTACTTC
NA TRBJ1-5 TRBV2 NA CASSVSDHNQPQHF TGTGCCAGCAGTGTCTCGGACCATAATCAGCCCCAGCATTTT
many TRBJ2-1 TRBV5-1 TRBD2 CASSFTSASGGPGYEQFF TGCGCCAGCAGCTTTACTTCGGCTAGCGGGGGGCCGGGTTATGAGCAGTTCTTC
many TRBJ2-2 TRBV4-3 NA CASSPEGTNTGELFF TGCGCCAGCAGCCCAGAGGGCACCAACACCGGGGAGCTGTTTTTT
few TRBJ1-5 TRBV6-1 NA CASSEAKTLDQPQHF TGTGCCAGCAGTGAAGCAAAGACACTCGATCAGCCCCAGCATTTT
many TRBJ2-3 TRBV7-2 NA CASSFSLGTDTQYF TGTGCCAGCAGCTTCTCACTAGGCACAGATACGCAGTATTTT
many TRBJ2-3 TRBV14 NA CASSQEVVDTQYF TGTGCCAGCAGCCAAGAGGTGGTAGATACGCAGTATTTT
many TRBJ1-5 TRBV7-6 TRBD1 CASSLDLNRGGNQPQHF TGTGCCAGCAGCTTAGACCTGAACAGGGGTGGTAATCAGCCCCAGCATTTT
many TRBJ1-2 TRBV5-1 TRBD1 CASSITGGAGGYTF TGCGCCAGCAGTATTACAGGGGGCGCGGGAGGCTACACCTTC
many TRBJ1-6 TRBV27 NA CASSLSIQGAYNSPLHF TGTGCCAGCAGTTTATCGATCCAGGGAGCCTATAATTCACCCCTCCACTTT
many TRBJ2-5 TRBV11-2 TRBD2 CASSPRGGLGTQYF TGTGCCAGCAGCCCCCGCGGGGGGTTGGGGACCCAGTACTTC
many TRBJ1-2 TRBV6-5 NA CAAYQRGGPVLGYGYTF TGTGCCGCGTATCAGAGGGGAGGACCGGTCTTAGGCTATGGCTACACCTTC
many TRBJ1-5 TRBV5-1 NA CASSLGGAEQPQHF TGCGCCAGCAGCTTGGGGGGGGCTGAGCAGCCCCAGCATTTT
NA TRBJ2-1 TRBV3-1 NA CASSHRGGAYNEQFF TGTGCCAGCAGCCACAGGGGGGGGGCCTACAATGAGCAGTTCTTC
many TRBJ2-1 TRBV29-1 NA CSVSSGYNEQFF TGCAGCGTTAGTTCGGGGTACAATGAGCAGTTCTTC
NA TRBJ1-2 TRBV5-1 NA CASSPGRARREYGYTF TGCGCCAGCAGCCCCGGGCGGGCCCGGCGGGAATATGGCTACACCTTC
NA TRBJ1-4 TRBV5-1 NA CASSLIPSSTNEKLFF TGCGCCAGCAGCTTAATACCCTCATCAACTAATGAAAAACTGTTTTTT
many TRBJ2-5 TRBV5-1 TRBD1 CASSWTGGEETQYF TGCGCCAGCAGCTGGACAGGGGGGGAAGAGACCCAGTACTTC
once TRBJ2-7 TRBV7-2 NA CASSLGGYLTYEQYF TGTGCCAGCAGCTTAGGGGGCTATTTGACCTACGAGCAGTACTTC
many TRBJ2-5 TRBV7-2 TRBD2 CASSLPSGRQETQYF TGTGCCAGCAGCTTGCCCAGCGGGAGACAAGAGACCCAGTACTTC
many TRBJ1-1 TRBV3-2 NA CASSAEGAKDTEAFF TGTGCCAGCAGCGCGGAGGGGGCGAAAGACACTGAAGCTTTCTTT
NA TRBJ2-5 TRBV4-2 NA CASSLGGPEWETQYF TGTGCCAGCAGCCTAGGAGGGCCCGAGTGGGAGACCCAGTACTTC
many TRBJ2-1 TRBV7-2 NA CASSRPGISYNEQFF TGTGCCAGCAGCCGTCCGGGGATCTCCTACAATGAGCAGTTCTTC
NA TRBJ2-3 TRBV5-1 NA CASSGAVSTDTQYF TGCGCCAGCAGCGGGGCGGTAAGCACAGATACGCAGTATTTT
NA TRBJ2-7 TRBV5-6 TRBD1 CASSHKPGQGSEQYF TGTGCCAGCAGCCATAAACCGGGACAGGGAAGCGAGCAGTACTTC
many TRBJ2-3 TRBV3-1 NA CASSQVLGGGRFTDTQYF TGTGCCAGCAGCCAAGTCCTAGGAGGGGGGCGGTTCACAGATACGCAGTATTTT
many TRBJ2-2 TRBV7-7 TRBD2 CASSRGLAGGDTGELFF TGTGCCAGCAGCCGTGGACTAGCGGGGGGGGACACCGGGGAGCTGTTTTTT
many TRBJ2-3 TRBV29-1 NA CSVERGVRTDTQYF TGCAGCGTTGAACGAGGGGTTCGTACAGATACGCAGTATTTT
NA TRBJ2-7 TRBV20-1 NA CSATRQTYEQYF TGCAGTGCTACCAGACAGACCTACGAGCAGTACTTC
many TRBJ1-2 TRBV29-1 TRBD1 CSVGGQDGYTF TGCAGCGTTGGGGGACAGGACGGCTACACCTTC
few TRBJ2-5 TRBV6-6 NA CASTSFGTQYF TGTGCCAGCACTAGTTTCGGGACCCAGTACTTC
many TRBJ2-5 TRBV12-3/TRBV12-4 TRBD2 CASSLGSLGGAETQYF TGTGCCAGCAGTTTAGGCTCGCTCGGGGGGGCTGAGACCCAGTACTTC
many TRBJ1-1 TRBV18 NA CASSPGFSVTEAFF TGTGCCAGCTCACCAGGGTTTTCAGTAACTGAAGCTTTCTTT
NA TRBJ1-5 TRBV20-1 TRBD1 CSARGRDRNQPQHF TGCAGTGCTAGAGGCCGGGACAGGAATCAGCCCCAGCATTTT
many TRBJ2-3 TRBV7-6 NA CASSLGVWGPRGEDTQYF TGTGCCAGCAGCTTAGGGGTCTGGGGACCCCGAGGGGAAGATACGCAGTATTTT
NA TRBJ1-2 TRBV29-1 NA CSVGGQLLDRYGYTF TGCAGCGTTGGGGGACAACTCCTAGACCGCTATGGCTACACCTTC
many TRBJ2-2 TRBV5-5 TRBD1 CASSQRPGTGLGTGELFF TGTGCCAGCAGCCAACGTCCCGGGACAGGGTTGGGCACCGGGGAGCTGTTTTTT
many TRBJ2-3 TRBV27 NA CASGPIRDGFTDTQYF TGTGCCAGCGGGCCGATACGGGACGGCTTCACAGATACGCAGTATTTT
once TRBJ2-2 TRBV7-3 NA CASSLRGATGELFF TGTGCCAGCAGCTTACGGGGGGCCACCGGGGAGCTGTTTTTT
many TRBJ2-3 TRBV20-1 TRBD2 CSARDSSGGPDTQYF TGCAGTGCTAGAGATTCCAGCGGGGGCCCAGATACGCAGTATTTT
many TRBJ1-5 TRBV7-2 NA CASSLRTVNQPQHF TGTGCCAGCAGCTTACGAACGGTCAATCAGCCCCAGCATTTT
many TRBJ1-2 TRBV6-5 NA CASTQLGLTAGYGYTF TGTGCCAGCACTCAACTGGGGCTCACCGCGGGGTATGGCTACACCTTC
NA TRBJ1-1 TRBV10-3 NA CAISASWPGETEAFF TGTGCCATCAGTGCTAGTTGGCCAGGAGAAACTGAAGCTTTCTTT
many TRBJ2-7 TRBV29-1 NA CSVEQDNWSSYEQYF TGCAGCGTTGAACAGGACAACTGGAGCTCCTACGAGCAGTACTTC
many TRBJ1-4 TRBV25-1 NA CASSGDGYNEKLFF TGTGCCAGCAGTGGGGACGGTTATAATGAAAAACTGTTTTTT
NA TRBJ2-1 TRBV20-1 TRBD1 CSAREPGQGSEQFF TGCAGTGCTAGAGAGCCGGGACAGGGTAGCGAGCAGTTCTTC
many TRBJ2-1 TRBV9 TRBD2 CASSETSGGANEQFF TGTGCCAGCAGCGAAACTAGCGGGGGGGCCAATGAGCAGTTCTTC
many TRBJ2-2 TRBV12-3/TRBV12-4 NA CASSFRDNTGELFF TGTGCCAGCAGTTTCCGGGACAACACCGGGGAGCTGTTTTTT
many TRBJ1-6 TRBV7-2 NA CASSFERGSPLHF TGTGCCAGCAGCTTTGAAAGGGGGTCACCCCTCCACTTT
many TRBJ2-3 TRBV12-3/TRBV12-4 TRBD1 CASSFRDSRTDTQYF TGTGCCAGCAGCTTCCGGGACAGTCGCACAGATACGCAGTATTTT
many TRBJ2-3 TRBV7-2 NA CASSRSLENTDTQYF TGTGCCAGCAGCCGATCACTTGAGAACACAGATACGCAGTATTTT
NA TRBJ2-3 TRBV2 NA CASSVDGMLSDTQYF TGTGCCAGCAGTGTAGATGGGATGTTGTCAGATACGCAGTATTTT
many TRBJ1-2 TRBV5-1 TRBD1 CASSPQGGVDTF TGCGCCAGCAGCCCGCAGGGGGGGGTAGACACCTTC
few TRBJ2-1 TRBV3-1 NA CASSQEAEEQFF TGTGCCAGCAGCCAAGAGGCGGAGGAGCAGTTCTTC
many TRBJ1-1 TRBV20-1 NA CSAQHQVEAFF TGCAGTGCTCAACATCAAGTCGAAGCTTTCTTT
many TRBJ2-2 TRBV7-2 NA CASSLDHLGVFF TGTGCCAGCAGCTTAGACCACCTAGGGGTGTTTTTT